The text below deals with one T cell receptor (beta chain). Using immunoSEQ multiplex PCR, the repertoire was profiled, and TCRdb retains in-frame clones only, with some absent. Here the sample spans approximately 290,000 clones, roughly 85% being singletons. Among Cohort 3 donors, those recovered had two negative PCRs, clearance, or symptom resolution. Germline assignment: CDR1 LGHDT and CDR2 YNNKEL (reference sequence). The ends were cut back, 0 bases at V and 6 bases at J, with 14 bases in the middle. CDR3 length equals 15 residues. The sample is drawn from a study of blood T cell repertoires in COVID-19. Study background: Spain, Italy and the United States supplied samples that represented acute and convalescent COVID-19.

The chain recombines TRBV3-1 (or the pseudogene TRBV3-2) with TRBJ2-5; D is possibly TRBD1 (5 bases). Source material: PBMCs or T cells enriched from blood (not recorded which). The receptor was derived from a woman in her 30s who had recovered from COVID-19. The CDR3 spells CASSQEGQGGQTQYF. Written as DNA, the CDR3 is TGTGCCAGCAGCCAAGAGGGCCAGGGTGGTCAGACCCAGTACTTC.